This T cell receptor (beta chain) was profiled in a study of blood T cells in healthy people across ages. This clonotype was counted between two and nine times. A sample-barcoded 5' primer and a J-beta primer mix were used in a second PCR of roughly 7 to 11 cycles. TCRdb re-called the 5' RACE reads through MiXCR, storing one row per CDR3 protein. The table lists under 800,000 distinct CDR3 sequences, 40% to 45% of them singletons, with approximately 22% in the top ten. Germline V gene data show CDR1 as DFQATT and CDR2 as SNEGSKA (reference sequence). The CDR3 has 14 residues. J gave up 0 bases and V 3 bases, and 5 bases lay outside the gene matches.

This sequence originates from a woman aged 60-75 years in good health. The sequenced sample consisted of blood. This sequence joins TRBV20-1 and TRBJ2-7, with 7 bases identical to TRBD2. This CDR3 reads CSASTRTSSYEQYF. In DNA form, the CDR3 reads TGCAGTGCTAGTACGCGGACTAGCTCCTACGAGCAGTACTTC.